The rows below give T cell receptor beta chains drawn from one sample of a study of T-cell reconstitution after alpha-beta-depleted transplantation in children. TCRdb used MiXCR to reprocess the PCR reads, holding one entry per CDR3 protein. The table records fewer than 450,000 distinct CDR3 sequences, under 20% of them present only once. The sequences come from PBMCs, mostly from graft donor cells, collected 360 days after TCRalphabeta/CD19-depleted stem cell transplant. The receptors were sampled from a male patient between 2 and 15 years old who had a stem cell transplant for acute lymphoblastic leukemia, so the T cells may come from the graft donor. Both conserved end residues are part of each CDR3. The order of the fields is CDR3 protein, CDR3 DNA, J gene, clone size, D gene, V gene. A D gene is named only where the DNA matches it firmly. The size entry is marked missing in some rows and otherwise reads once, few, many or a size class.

CDR3: CASSQDFRRVSGSYEQYF
DNA: TGCGCCAGCAGCCAAGATTTTAGGAGGGTGAGCGGGAGTTACGAGCAGTACTTC
J: TRBJ2-7
size: few
D: TRBD2
V: TRBV4-1

CDR3: CASSVLAGVDEQFF
DNA: TGTGCCAGCAGCGTACTAGCGGGAGTGGATGAGCAGTTCTTC
J: TRBJ2-1
size: few
D: TRBD2
V: TRBV9

CDR3: CSAREGAGANVLTF
DNA: TGCAGTGCTAGAGAGGGGGCTGGGGCCAACGTCCTGACTTTC
J: TRBJ2-6
size: many
D: -
V: TRBV20-1

CDR3: CASSLVPSISYEQYF
DNA: TGTGCCAGCAGCTTAGTTCCTAGTATCTCCTACGAGCAGTACTTC
J: TRBJ2-7
size: -
D: -
V: TRBV7-9

CDR3: CASSRLGQFYNEQFF
DNA: TGTGCCAGCTCACGATTAGGACAGTTCTACAATGAGCAGTTCTTC
J: TRBJ2-1
size: -
D: -
V: TRBV18

CDR3: CASSLPPGGGELFF
DNA: TGCGCCAGCAGCCTGCCCCCCGGGGGCGGGGAGCTGTTTTTT
J: TRBJ2-2
size: few
D: -
V: TRBV4-1

CDR3: CASSLMAAQNTIYF
DNA: TGTGCCAGCAGCTTAATGGCCGCCCAAAACACCATATATTTT
J: TRBJ1-3
size: many
D: -
V: TRBV7-9

CDR3: CASSPIPGKTYNEQFF
DNA: TGCGCCAGCAGCCCGATCCCTGGGAAAACCTACAATGAGCAGTTCTTC
J: TRBJ2-1
size: few
D: -
V: TRBV5-1

CDR3: CATSRVGGKGGYTF
DNA: TGTGCCACCAGCAGAGTAGGGGGCAAGGGTGGCTACACCTTC
J: TRBJ1-2
size: few
D: TRBD1
V: TRBV15

CDR3: CAWSVIGGRTEAFF
DNA: TGTGCCTGGAGTGTCATCGGAGGGAGGACTGAAGCTTTCTTT
J: TRBJ1-1
size: many
D: -
V: TRBV30

CDR3: CASSLVGRGATGELFF
DNA: TGTGCCAGCAGCTTGGTCGGCAGGGGCGCCACCGGGGAGCTGTTTTTT
J: TRBJ2-2
size: few
D: -
V: TRBV5-6

CDR3: CSARGGTTGTF
DNA: TGCAGTGCTAGAGGTGGGACAACGGGGACCTTC
J: TRBJ1-2
size: few
D: -
V: TRBV20-1

CDR3: CATSRDSGTTIINEQFF
DNA: TGTGCCACCAGCAGAGACTCCGGGACGACTATTATCAATGAGCAGTTCTTC
J: TRBJ2-1
size: -
D: -
V: TRBV15

CDR3: CASRQGGTGELFF
DNA: TGTGCCAGCCGACAGGGAGGCACCGGGGAGCTGTTTTTT
J: TRBJ2-2
size: many
D: -
V: TRBV12-3/TRBV12-4

CDR3: CAISDPTAGGNQPQHF
DNA: TGTGCCATCAGTGACCCTACCGCAGGGGGCAATCAGCCCCAGCATTTT
J: TRBJ1-5
size: many
D: -
V: TRBV10-3